Listed here are 24 T cell receptor beta chains from one sample, sequenced in a study of cytomegalovirus exposure and HLA in healthy donors. Repertoires were generated with immunoSEQ multiplex PCR, while TCRdb's copy carries only in-frame clones and drops some. The data contain under 150,000 clones, 85% to 90% of them singletons. Material for sequencing was PBMCs. Source of these receptors: a woman aged 18 to 35 in good health and CMV-seropositive.

The rearrangement joins TRBV9 to TRBJ1-2; TRBD1 aligns across 10 bases. The CDR3 consists of 16 residues. Trimming cost V 6 bases and J 2 bases; bases outside gene matches: 10. CDR1 and CDR2 from the germline V gene are SGDLS and YYNGEE. CDR3 nucleotides: TGTGCCAGCAACGGGGACAGGGGAAATTTGAACTATGGCTACACCTTC. Protein sequence: CASNGDRGNLNYGYTF.

This chain links TRBV9 with TRBJ2-7; a weak D match, TRBD2 (7 bases). Trimming shortened V by 4 bases and J by 5 bases, and 19 bases separated the two germline ends. The CDR3 has 15 amino acids. Germline loops: CDR1 SGDLS, CDR2 YYNGEE. CDR3 amino acids: CASSPKGGGLHEQYF. CDR3 in DNA: TGTGCCAGCAGCCCCAAGGGGGGGGGCCTCCACGAGCAGTACTTC. Based on the CDR3 plus reference TRBV9 and TRBJ2-7, the full variable domain is DSGVTQTPKHLITATGQRVTLRCSPRSGDLSVYWYQQSLDQGLQFLIQYYNGEERAKGNILERFSAQQFPDLHSELNLSSLELGDSALYFCASSPKGGGLHEQYFGPGTRLTVT.

The gene calls are TRBV19 and TRBJ1-1; no clear D. The CDR3 runs to 16 residues. The V and J ends lost 6 bases and 1 base respectively, with 18 bases between them. Germline-derived CDR1 and CDR2 are LNHDA and SQIVND (reference sequence). CDR3 in DNA: TGTGCCAGTAGGACCACCGGGGTGGACCCGAACACTGAAGCTTTCTTT. It is translated as CASRTTGVDPNTEAFF.

This chain links TRBV19 with TRBJ2-7, with 7 bases fitting TRBD1. V dropped 5 bases and J dropped 1; count of bases not matched to a gene: 8. The CDR3 spans 15 residues. Germline CDR1 reads LNHDA; CDR2 reads SQIVND (reference sequence). The CDR3 nucleotides read TGTGCCAGTAGTGAAGTAGGGACAGTGTCCTACGAGCAGTACTTC. Its protein product is CASSEVGTVSYEQYF.

The V and J genes are TRBV14 and TRBJ1-2, with a tentative D call TRBD1 (6 bases). The CDR3 has 13 residues. Germline CDR1 is SGHDN and CDR2 is FVKESK. V gave up 2 bases and J gave up 8 bases, with 12 bases separating them. The CDR3 DNA follows: TGTGCCAGCAGCCAAATACAGGGTAGAGGCTACACCTTC. Its translation is CASSQIQGRGYTF.

The J gene is TRBJ2-2, the V gene TRBV19, with D perhaps TRBD2 (5 bases). The CDR3 contains 14 residues. Germline values: CDR1 LNHDA, CDR2 SQIVND (reference sequence). V lost 9 bases, J lost 2 bases, and 13 bases lay in between. The CDR3 DNA sequence: TGTGCCAGCAGTCGGGGTGTCAACACCGGGGAGCTGTTTTTT. This encodes CASSRGVNTGELFF.

The chain carries TRBV18 and TRBJ2-7, with 13 nucleotides matching TRBD2. This CDR3 has 17 residues. The germline CDR1 and CDR2 sequences are KGHSH and LQKENI. J was trimmed by 2 bases and V by 4 bases; bases with no gene match: 8. CDR3 bases: TGTGCCAGCTCACTAAGTGGGACTAGCGGGACTACCTACGAGCAGTACTTC. This sequence encodes CASSLSGTSGTTYEQYF.

The chain couples TRBV5-1 to TRBJ2-1, with 7 bases fitting TRBD2. Germline CDR1 reads SGHRS; CDR2 reads YFSETQ. V shed 0 bases and J 8 bases; nucleotides not matched to a gene: 5. The CDR3 contains 14 residues. This chain's CDR3 is CASSLGGGLDEQFF. The CDR3 DNA is TGCGCCAGCAGCTTGGGGGGAGGGTTGGATGAGCAGTTCTTC.

In this sample, this clone turned up a few times. The rearrangement joins TRBV5-5 to TRBJ2-7; perhaps TRBD1 as D (6 bases). The V end lost 4 bases, the J end lost 7 bases, and 27 bases lay between the germline ends. The CDR3 is 17 residues long. Germline values: CDR1 SGHKS, CDR2 YYEKEE (reference sequence). CDR3 protein: CASSEARGFLGFDEQYF. The CDR3 bases are TGTGCCAGCAGCGAAGCCAGGGGTTTTCTAGGGTTTGATGAGCAGTACTTC.

The chain recombines TRBV11-1 with TRBJ2-1, with TRBD2 matching over 10 bases. The CDR3 runs to 15 residues. J lost 5 bases, V lost 3 bases, and 4 bases had no gene match. The germline gives CDR1 SGHAT, CDR2 FQDESV (reference sequence). The chain's CDR3 is CASSLSGRDHNEQFF. The CDR3 DNA reads TGTGCCAGCAGCTTGAGCGGGAGGGACCACAATGAGCAGTTCTTC.

V is TRBV29-1 and J is TRBJ1-3; possible D gene TRBD1, 6 bases. Trimming took off 7 bases at V and 1 base at J, with 8 bases between the two ends. CDR1 and CDR2 from the germline V gene are SQVTM and ANQGSEA. CDR3 size: 12 residues. The CDR3 bases are TGCAGCGGCAGGGGATCTGGAAACACCATATATTTT. Translation: CSGRGSGNTIYF. The full variable domain, rest sourced from reference TRBV29-1 and TRBJ1-3, is SAVISQKPSRDICQRGTSLTIQCQVDSQVTMMFWYRQQPGQSLTLIATANQGSEATYESGFVIDKFPISRPNLTFSTLTVSNMSPEDSSIYLCSGRGSGNTIYFGEGSWLTVV.

The gene calls are TRBV19 and TRBJ1-4; D unresolved. The CDR3 contains 14 residues. V was trimmed by 4 bases and J by 5 bases, leaving 11 bases between them. Germline lookup yields CDR1 LNHDA and CDR2 SQIVND (reference sequence). The CDR3 here is CASSRAELNEKLFF. As DNA, the CDR3 is TGTGCCAGTAGTAGGGCAGAGCTAAATGAAAAACTGTTTTTT.

In its sample, this clone was seen once. The J gene is TRBJ1-1, the V gene TRBV5-6; perhaps TRBD1 as D (6 bases). Trimming left V 4 bases short and J 4 bases short, with 17 bases between. CDR3 length: 15 amino acids. The V gene's germline CDR1 is SGHDT and CDR2 YYEEEE. This CDR3 reads CASSGNTGLGTEAFF. CDR3 bases: TGTGCCAGCAGCGGTAACACAGGGTTAGGCACTGAAGCTTTCTTT. Full variable domain (outside the CDR3, taken from reference TRBV5-6 and TRBJ1-1): DAGVTQSPTHLIKTRGQQVTLRCSPKSGHDTVSWYQQALGQGPQFIFQYYEEEERQRGNFPDRFSGHQFPNYSSELNVNALLLGDSALYLCASSGNTGLGTEAFFGQGTRLTVV.

The chain has TRBV4-3 and TRBJ1-1; 10 positions match TRBD1. Germline CDR1 LGHNA, CDR2 YSLEER. The CDR3 extends over 16 amino acids. The J segment lost 7 bases and the V segment lost 0 bases, leaving 8 bases of the junction unmatched. The DNA for the CDR3 is TGCGCCAGCAGCCAAGATACCCGGACAGGGGGACTTGAAGCTTTCTTT. As protein: CASSQDTRTGGLEAFF.

The rearrangement links TRBV6-6 to TRBJ1-6, with 10 bases aligning to TRBD1. CDR3 length equals 15 residues. The V and J ends lost 6 bases and 8 bases, in that order; junction bases with no gene match: 7. The germline V gene has CDR1 MNHNY and CDR2 SVGAGI (reference sequence). The CDR3 DNA reads TGTGCCAGCAGCACCGGGACAGGGGCGGATTCACCCCTCCACTTT. Translating gives CASSTGTGADSPLHF.

V gene TRBV4-3 combines with J gene TRBJ1-5, with 9 nucleotides matching TRBD1. The CDR3 loop spans 14 amino acids. Germline CDR1 is LGHNA and CDR2 is YSLEER. With 5 bases clipped from V and 5 bases from J, the junction kept 4 bases outside the gene matches. The CDR3 spells CASSKRTGDQPQHF. The CDR3 DNA sequence: TGCGCCAGCAGCAAAAGGACAGGGGATCAGCCCCAGCATTTT.

The J gene is TRBJ1-5, the V gene TRBV4-2, with 8 nucleotides matching TRBD1. There are 16 residues in the CDR3. The V gene's germline CDR1 is LGHNA and CDR2 YNFKEQ. The ends lost 3 bases at V and 0 bases at J; junction bases unmatched: 4. The DNA of the CDR3 is TGTGCCAGCAGCCAGGACAGGGACTATAGCAATCAGCCCCAGCATTTT. It codes for CASSQDRDYSNQPQHF.

The chain employs TRBV6-5 and TRBJ1-3, with 9 bases lining up with TRBD1. The CDR3 has 15 amino acids. The V gene end was trimmed by 8 bases and the J gene end by 0 bases; junction bases not matched to a gene: 5. Germline-derived CDR1 and CDR2 are MNHEY and SVGAGI. The CDR3 spells CASLGQGLSGNTIYF. CDR3 coding DNA: TGTGCCAGCCTGGGACAGGGACTCTCTGGAAACACCATATATTTT.

V is TRBV19 and J is TRBJ1-6, with D tentatively TRBD1 (6 bases). The V end was cut by 6 bases, the J end by 7 bases, with 10 bases between. The CDR3 spans 13 residues. Germline V lookup: CDR1 LNHDA, CDR2 SQIVND (reference sequence). The CDR3 region is CASRDRRNSPLHF. The CDR3, as DNA: TGTGCCAGTAGGGACAGAAGGAATTCACCCCTCCACTTT.

V usage is TRBV30 and J usage is TRBJ2-7; possibly TRBD1 for D (5 bases). CDR1 and CDR2 (germline): GTSNPN, SVGIG (reference sequence). Trimming stripped 0 bases from V and 5 bases from J, with 14 bases between. The length of the CDR3 is 14 residues. This CDR3 is CAWSVRWGDDEQYF. The CDR3 DNA sequence: TGTGCCTGGAGTGTACGCTGGGGCGATGACGAGCAGTACTTC.

The chain joins TRBV7-2 to TRBJ1-6; D is unclear. Germline CDR1 is SGHTA and CDR2 is FQGNSA. V shed 2 bases and J shed 0 bases, with 14 bases lying between them. The CDR3 runs to 18 residues. The CDR3 region has the DNA TGTGCCAGCAGCTTATATTCGCGAGGGAGCTCCTATAATTCACCCCTCCACTTT. This gives the protein CASSLYSRGSSYNSPLHF. The full variable domain, rest sourced from reference TRBV7-2 and TRBJ1-6, is GAGVSQSPSNKVTEKGKDVELRCDPISGHTALYWYRQSLGQGLEFLIYFQGNSAPDKSGLPSDRFSAERTGGSVSTLTIQRTQQEDSAVYLCASSLYSRGSSYNSPLHFGNGTRLTVT.

This rearrangement joins TRBV19 to TRBJ2-1, with a weak D call TRBD2 (6 bases). Germline lookup yields CDR1 LNHDA and CDR2 SQIVND (reference sequence). The CDR3 is made up of 17 amino acids. The V gene lost 2 bases and the J gene lost 5 bases, with 19 bases spanning the gap. CDR3 in amino acids: CASSILVFRENDNEQFF. For the CDR3, the DNA is TGTGCCAGTAGTATACTTGTCTTCCGGGAGAACGACAATGAGCAGTTCTTC.

The chain is built from TRBV27 and TRBJ2-2; 7 bases agree with TRBD1. Per germline, CDR1 MNHEY and CDR2 SMNVEV (reference sequence). The CDR3 runs to 14 residues. V shed 3 bases and J 5 bases; nucleotides not matched to a gene: 3. In DNA form, the CDR3 reads TGTGCCAGCAGTTTCACAGGGGAAACCGGGGAGCTGTTTTTT. It specifies CASSFTGETGELFF.

This rearrangement joins TRBV29-1 to TRBJ1-2, with D possibly being TRBD1 (6 bases). From germline, CDR1 is SQVTM and CDR2 ANQGSEA. V was cut by 2 bases and J by 3 bases, with 13 bases left in between. CDR3 length: 14 residues. The CDR3 nucleotides are TGCAGCGTTGAATGGAAACAGGGCGACTATGGCTACACCTTC. This translates into CSVEWKQGDYGYTF.